Below are 15 T cell receptor beta chains sequenced from a single sample in a study of OX40 agonist ivuxolimab in advanced cancers. The assay was immunoSEQ multiplex PCR, and TCRdb's table has in-frame clones only and misses some. The sample holds fewer than 85,000 clones, about 87% seen once. The sample in question was CD4+ or CD8+ T cells sorted from blood, obtained in a trial of the OX40 agonist ivuxolimab. These receptor sequences come from an adult with an advanced solid tumor such as melanoma, head and neck, liver or kidney cancer.

The V and J genes are TRBV7-9 and TRBJ1-2, with a tentative D call TRBD1 (5 bases). V was cut by 3 bases and J by 8 bases, with 13 bases left in between. The CDR3 is made up of 13 amino acids. Germline-derived CDR1 and CDR2 are SEHNR and FQNEAQ (reference sequence). CDR3 region: CASSFSSREGYTF. CDR3 sequence (DNA): TGTGCCAGCAGCTTTTCCTCCAGGGAGGGCTACACCTTC.

This clone was found once. The chain links TRBV10-3 to TRBJ2-1; D tentatively fits TRBD1 or TRBD2 (5 bases each). Germline CDR1 ENHRY, CDR2 SYGVKD. The CDR3 extends over 14 amino acids. CDR3 in amino acids: CAIGKGLAENEQFF. CDR3 in DNA: TGTGCAATCGGGAAGGGGCTAGCTGAGAATGAGCAGTTCTTC.

This sequence joins TRBV5-5 and TRBJ2-7; 13 bases agree with TRBD2. The CDR3 sequence is 14 residues long. V dropped 4 bases and J dropped 5; count of bases not matched to a gene: 3. Looked up from germline, CDR1 is SGHKS and CDR2 is YYEKEE (reference sequence). CDR3 nucleotides: TGTGCCAGCAGCGGGACTAGCGGGACCCACGAGCAGTACTTC. Translated: CASSGTSGTHEQYF.

V is TRBV5-4 and J is TRBJ2-1; unclear D gene. CDR3 length equals 14 residues. Germline CDR1 SGHNT, CDR2 YYREEE (reference sequence). V shed 4 bases and J shed 5 bases, with 13 bases lying between them. CDR3 protein: CASSPKGPHNEQFF. Written as DNA, the CDR3 is TGTGCCAGCAGCCCGAAGGGTCCTCACAATGAGCAGTTCTTC.

The chain is built from TRBV28 and TRBJ2-7, with 11 bases identical to TRBD1. The CDR3 is 14 amino acids. V gave up 6 bases and J gave up 3 bases; unmatched junction bases: 4. Germline loops: CDR1 MDHEN, CDR2 SYDVKM. The CDR3 nucleotides read TGTGCCAGCAGCGGGACAGGGGGATTCTACGAGCAGTACTTC. As protein: CASSGTGGFYEQYF.

The rearrangement joins TRBV19 to TRBJ2-2; no clear D gene. The germline gives CDR1 LNHDA, CDR2 SQIVND (reference sequence). Trimming removed 6 bases from V and 5 bases from J, with 10 bases in between. This CDR3 spans 13 amino acids. CDR3 in amino acids: CASRTAGTGELFF. Written as DNA, the CDR3 is TGTGCCAGTAGGACCGCCGGGACCGGGGAGCTGTTTTTT.

CDR3 region: CASRPTGSSGANVLTF. The CDR3 DNA reads as TGTGCCAGCAGGCCGACAGGGAGCTCTGGGGCCAACGTCCTGACTTTC. V is TRBV28 and J is TRBJ2-6, with TRBD1 matching over 7 bases. The CDR3 is 16 amino acids. From germline, CDR1 is MDHEN and CDR2 SYDVKM. Trimming cost V 6 bases and J 0 bases; bases outside gene matches: 5.

V is TRBV27 and J is TRBJ1-3; no clear D. V was cut by 5 bases and J by 2 bases, with 13 bases left in between. The CDR3 covers 15 residues. The V gene's germline CDR1 is MNHEY and CDR2 SMNVEV (reference sequence). The CDR3 protein is CASSPLSGTGNTIYF. In nucleotides, the CDR3 is TGTGCCAGCAGTCCCTTGAGTGGTACTGGAAACACCATATATTTT.

CDR3 region: CATSRDRLPGYTF. The CDR3 DNA is TGTGCCACCAGCAGAGATCGGCTTCCTGGCTACACCTTC. The chain recombines TRBV15 with TRBJ1-2; D is unresolved. V lost 0 bases to trimming and J lost 7 bases, with 9 bases between them. The CDR3 consists of 13 residues. The germline gives CDR1 LNHNV, CDR2 YYDKDF (reference sequence).

V and J are TRBV19 and TRBJ1-4; D remains ambiguous. CDR3 length: 14 amino acids. The germline V gene encodes CDR1 LNHDA and CDR2 SQIVND (reference sequence). Trimming took off 2 bases at V and 8 bases at J, with 12 bases between the two ends. The DNA of the CDR3 is TGTGCCAGTAGTATAAATCCCCTTGGCGAAAAACTGTTTTTT. Amino acids: CASSINPLGEKLFF.

CDR3 nucleotides: TGTGCCAGCAGCTTTGAGCGGGGAAGGGGTAATGAGCAGTTCTTC. Translating it yields CASSFERGRGNEQFF. The chain combines TRBV11-3 with TRBJ2-1, with 7 nucleotides matching TRBD2. The J segment lost 7 bases and the V segment lost 3 bases, leaving 9 bases of the junction unmatched. In germline, CDR1 is SGHNT, CDR2 YENEEA. The CDR3 sequence is 15 residues long. Variable domain in full (rest from reference TRBV11-3 and TRBJ2-1): EAGVVQSPRYKIIEKKQPVAFWCNPISGHNTLYWYLQNLGQGPELLIRYENEEAVDDSQLPKDRFSAERLKGVDSTLKIQPAELGDSAVYLCASSFERGRGNEQFFGPGTRLTVL.

This clone has only one observation. The chain is built from TRBV19 and TRBJ2-1; D is perhaps TRBD2 (6 bases). Looked up from germline, CDR1 is LNHDA and CDR2 is SQIVND (reference sequence). V lost 4 bases, J lost 6 bases, and 19 bases lay in between. CDR3 length equals 16 residues. DNA for the CDR3: TGTGCCAGTAGTAACCCATGGCGGGGAGATTCCAATGAGCAGTTCTTC. It translates to CASSNPWRGDSNEQFF.

V and J are TRBV27 and TRBJ2-3; D not certain. CDR3 length: 12 amino acids. Germline loops: CDR1 MNHEY, CDR2 SMNVEV (reference sequence). Trimming removed 2 bases at V and 5 bases at J, with 5 bases between. The CDR3 spells CASSLLLDTQYF. In DNA form, the CDR3 reads TGTGCCAGCAGTTTACTCCTAGATACGCAGTATTTT.

The rearrangement links TRBV28 to TRBJ1-1; TRBD1 agrees at 9 bases. V dropped 6 bases and J dropped 1; count of bases not matched to a gene: 9. Germline CDR1 MDHEN, CDR2 SYDVKM. CDR3 length: 16 amino acids. CDR3 protein: CASSSTGGGWNTEAFF. The CDR3 DNA sequence: TGTGCCAGCAGCTCAACAGGGGGCGGCTGGAACACTGAAGCTTTCTTT.

The J gene is TRBJ2-1, the V gene TRBV19; possibly TRBD1 for D (6 bases). The CDR3 is 15 residues long. CDR1 is LNHDA and CDR2 is SQIVND in the germline V gene (reference sequence). Trimming removed 7 bases at V and 8 bases at J, with 21 bases between. The CDR3 DNA reads TGTGCCAGTAAGTTCCAACAGGGAGTACTGGATGAGCAGTTCTTC. Translating it yields CASKFQQGVLDEQFF.